The entry below gives a single T cell receptor beta chain sequence along with its context. This record belongs to a study of blood T cell repertoires in COVID-19. Study overall: T cells, B-cell-depleted T cells, or PBMCs provided the cDNA or gDNA that served as material.

Authors' analysis steps: Amplified reference gene primers provided the basis for estimating nucleated cell counts. Libraries were prepared by immunoSEQ multiplex PCR; TCRdb keeps only in-frame clonotypes and omits some of them. Clone size and the V and J calls come from that table; the DNA yielded D and trimming. The profile covers about 57,000 clones, with around 90% appearing a single time and 20% to 25% taken by the ten largest. The CDR3 runs 14 residues. The germline CDR1 and CDR2 sequences are SGHNT and YYREEE (reference sequence). V trimming: 4 bases; J trimming: 6 bases; junction bases outside the gene matches: 7. Seattle participants joined during active infection and were tracked over time.

Sequenced input: peripheral blood. The V call is TRBV5-4, the J call TRBJ1-2, with 9 bases identical to TRBD1. The receptor's source is a woman of 80 years or more with COVID-19, enrolled during active disease. CDR3 residues: CASSVGTGQDGYTF. The CDR3 DNA follows: TGTGCCAGCAGCGTGGGGACAGGGCAAGATGGCTACACCTTC. The variable domain in full, completed from reference TRBV5-4 and TRBJ1-2, reads ETGVTQSPTHLIKTRGQQVTLRCSSQSGHNTVSWYQQALGQGPQFIFQYYREEENGRGNFPPRFSGLQFPNYSSELNVNALELDDSALYLCASSVGTGQDGYTFGSGTRLTVV.